These 32 T cell receptor beta chains came from one sample sequenced in a study of blood T cell repertoires in COVID-19. Data came from immunoSEQ multiplex PCR; TCRdb stores just in-frame clones and leaves some out. The table shows some 450,000 clones, with approximately 88% occurring only once. Sequenced: peripheral blood. The source of these receptors is a woman aged 45-65 years with COVID-19, enrolled during active disease.

The chain links TRBV18 to TRBJ1-6, with 7 bases aligning to TRBD1. After removal of 5 bases from V and 0 bases from J, the junction contained 4 bases not matched to a gene. Germline lookup yields CDR1 KGHSH and CDR2 LQKENI. CDR3 length: 16 residues. CDR3 bases: TGTGCCAGCTCATCCGGGGACAGCTCCTATAATTCACCCCTCCACTTT. Translated, it gives CASSSGDSSYNSPLHF.

This clone was observed many times. V is TRBV5-8 and J is TRBJ2-5; 8 nucleotides agree with TRBD2. Unmatched junction bases numbered 7, after V lost 5 bases and J lost 1 base. This CDR3 has 15 residues. The germline gives CDR1 SGHTS, CDR2 YDEGEE. The CDR3 DNA follows: TGTGCCAGCAGTTCCTCCGGGACTAGCCAAGAGACCCAGTACTTC. Amino acid sequence: CASSSSGTSQETQYF.

This sequence joins TRBV5-1 and TRBJ1-6; no clear D gene. Trimming removed 7 bases at V and 7 bases at J, with 18 bases between. Germline V lookup: CDR1 SGHRS, CDR2 YFSETQ. The CDR3 loop spans 15 amino acids. As DNA, the CDR3 is TGCGCCAGCGTCGAATCCCCAGGCTCCAATTCACCCCTCCACTTT. This encodes CASVESPGSNSPLHF.

The J gene is TRBJ1-1, the V gene TRBV7-9, with 10 bases lining up with TRBD1. V shed 8 bases, J shed 4 bases, and the junction held 10 bases outside the gene matches. Germline V gene sequence: CDR1 SEHNR, CDR2 FQNEAQ (reference sequence). The CDR3 totals 15 residues. CDR3 DNA sequence: TGTGCCAGCTTTCCGGGACAGGGGTCTGGCACTGAAGCTTTCTTT. This gives the protein CASFPGQGSGTEAFF.

This clone turned up a few times. This chain joins TRBV6-5 and TRBJ2-7, with D perhaps TRBD1 (5 bases). CDR1 is MNHEY and CDR2 is SVGAGI in the germline V gene. Trimming shortened V by 2 bases and J by 2 bases, and 16 bases separated the two germline ends. This CDR3 comprises 16 residues. In DNA form, the CDR3 reads TGTGCCAGCAGTTACGGGGCCTTGGGCCATACCTACGAGCAGTACTTC. Translation gives CASSYGALGHTYEQYF.

V usage is TRBV10-2 and J usage is TRBJ1-5; possibly TRBD1 for D (6 bases). The CDR3 extends over 19 amino acids. CDR1 is WSHSY, CDR2 SAAADI, per germline. V lost 6 bases and J lost 9, with 33 bases in between. This CDR3 is CASSPIDATFEVIRGPQHF. Here the CDR3 DNA reads TGCGCCAGCAGCCCAATTGATGCGACCTTTGAGGTCATCAGGGGGCCCCAGCATTTT.

The chain employs TRBV28 and TRBJ2-7, with a weak D call TRBD2 (7 bases). V dropped 2 bases and J dropped 3 bases, with 11 bases sitting between them. The CDR3 extends over 14 amino acids. Germline CDR1 MDHEN, CDR2 SYDVKM. The CDR3 region has the DNA TGTGCCAGCAGTTTAGGAGGGGGGGGCTACGAGCAGTACTTC. Protein: CASSLGGGGYEQYF. Looking up the rest from reference TRBV28 and TRBJ2-7 gives the full variable domain: DVKVTQSSRYLVKRTGEKVFLECVQDMDHENMFWYRQDPGLGLRLIYFSYDVKMKEKGDIPEGYSVSREKKERFSLILESASTNQTSMYLCASSLGGGGYEQYFGPGTRLTVT.

The chain couples TRBV2 to TRBJ1-3; 8 nucleotides align to TRBD1. This CDR3 is 17 amino acids long. V was pared by 6 bases and J by 0 bases, with 10 bases of the junction left unmatched. Germline CDR1 SNHLY, CDR2 FYNNEI. CDR3: CASRRGGQVFSGNTIYF. CDR3 coding DNA: TGTGCCAGCAGGCGGGGGGGACAGGTCTTCTCTGGAAACACCATATATTTT.

The V gene is TRBV5-1, the J gene TRBJ1-5; TRBD1 matches 7 bases. The CDR3 extends over 16 amino acids. J gave up 4 bases and V 4 bases, and 11 bases lay outside the gene matches. Germline V gene data show CDR1 as SGHRS and CDR2 as YFSETQ. CDR3 residues: CASSPTGQEENQPQHF. For the CDR3, the DNA is TGCGCCAGCAGCCCGACCGGACAGGAAGAAAATCAGCCCCAGCATTTT. The full variable domain, rest sourced from reference TRBV5-1 and TRBJ1-5, is KAGVTQTPRYLIKTRGQQVTLSCSPISGHRSVSWYQQTPGQGLQFLFEYFSETQRNKGNFPGRFSGRQFSNSRSEMNVSTLELGDSALYLCASSPTGQEENQPQHFGDGTRLSIL.

V and J are TRBV10-3 and TRBJ1-1, with 7 bases aligning to TRBD1. Germline V gives CDR1 ENHRY, CDR2 SYGVKD. This CDR3 region has 15 residues. V was clipped by 0 bases and J by 3 bases; unmatched bases: 4. The CDR3: CAISESGGADTEAFF. The CDR3 DNA reads TGTGCCATCAGTGAGTCAGGGGGCGCGGACACTGAAGCTTTCTTT.

CDR3: CAGSGGALETQYF. The CDR3 coding sequence is TGTGCCGGAAGCGGGGGGGCCTTAGAGACCCAGTACTTC. This chain connects TRBV30 to TRBJ2-5, with TRBD2 matching over 10 bases. The CDR3 covers 13 residues. Germline V gene sequence: CDR1 GTSNPN, CDR2 SVGIG (reference sequence). J was trimmed by 4 bases and V by 8 bases; bases with no gene match: 7.

This chain joins TRBV12-3 or TRBV12-4 and TRBJ2-5; 8 bases align to TRBD1. The CDR3 is 13 residues long. Trimming cost V 3 bases and J 6 bases; bases outside gene matches: 3. In DNA, the CDR3 is TGTGCCAGCAGTTTCGACAGGGGTAAGACCCAGTACTTC. Translation gives CASSFDRGKTQYF.

This clone was counted a single time. V is TRBV5-1 and J is TRBJ2-7; a weak D match, TRBD1 (6 bases). The CDR3 is made up of 13 amino acids. V dropped 7 bases and J dropped 5 bases, with 16 bases sitting between them. Germline V lookup: CDR1 SGHRS, CDR2 YFSETQ. The CDR3, as DNA: TGCGCCAGCGCTTCAGGGGACGGTCACGAGCAGTACTTC. Amino acids: CASASGDGHEQYF.

J is TRBJ1-1 and V is TRBV9; 7 bases fit TRBD1. The V gene's germline CDR1 is SGDLS and CDR2 YYNGEE. The CDR3 length is 17 residues. V lost 4 bases, J lost 2 bases, and 14 bases stayed unmatched. The CDR3 DNA is TGTGCCAGCAGCCCCGGGGCAGGGGGATGGAGTAACACTGAAGCTTTCTTT. Residues: CASSPGAGGWSNTEAFF.

This chain connects TRBV27 to TRBJ2-3, with 8 bases fitting TRBD2. J lost 4 bases, V lost 6 bases, and 0 bases had no gene match. Germline V lookup: CDR1 MNHEY, CDR2 SMNVEV (reference sequence). This CDR3 is built from 12 residues. The CDR3 protein is CASRLAADTQYF. In DNA, the CDR3 is TGTGCCAGCAGACTAGCGGCAGATACGCAGTATTTT.

The genes are TRBV24-1 and TRBJ2-2; D might be TRBD1 (6 bases). CDR1 and CDR2 from the germline V gene are KGHDR and SFDVKD. The V end lost 3 bases, the J end lost 1 base, and 11 bases lay between the germline ends. CDR3 size: 16 residues. CDR3 protein: CATSDPGHWNTGELFF. In DNA form, the CDR3 reads TGTGCCACCAGTGATCCGGGACACTGGAACACCGGGGAGCTGTTTTTT.

The V gene is TRBV6-5, the J gene TRBJ2-3; 7 bases match TRBD1. J gave up 1 base and V 4 bases, and 5 bases lay outside the gene matches. The CDR3 runs to 15 residues. Germline-derived CDR1 and CDR2 are MNHEY and SVGAGI. The CDR3 DNA reads as TGTGCCAGCAGTTCCAGAGACAGGGGCACAGATACGCAGTATTTT. It yields the protein CASSSRDRGTDTQYF.

V is TRBV30 and J is TRBJ1-4; 7 bases map to TRBD1. Germline CDR1 reads GTSNPN; CDR2 reads SVGIG (reference sequence). The CDR3 covers 13 residues. Trimming removed 3 bases from V and 7 bases from J; junction bases left unmatched: 5. The CDR3 nucleotides read TGTGCCTGGAGGGGACAGTATGGTGAAAAACTGTTTTTT. Its protein product is CAWRGQYGEKLFF.

The V gene is TRBV5-1, the J gene TRBJ1-6; TRBD1 might be the D (5 bases). Trimming pared 4 bases from V and 11 bases from J, leaving 19 bases between. Germline CDR1 is SGHRS and CDR2 is YFSETQ. The CDR3 extends over 15 amino acids. CDR3 in amino acids: CASSPGTQGGTPLHF. The DNA of the CDR3 is TGCGCCAGCAGCCCCGGAACGCAGGGTGGAACACCCCTCCACTTT. The complete variable domain, with remaining parts taken from reference TRBV5-1 and TRBJ1-6, reads KAGVTQTPRYLIKTRGQQVTLSCSPISGHRSVSWYQQTPGQGLQFLFEYFSETQRNKGNFPGRFSGRQFSNSRSEMNVSTLELGDSALYLCASSPGTQGGTPLHFGNGTRLTVT.

V and J are TRBV30 and TRBJ1-6; D is possibly TRBD1 (5 bases). Germline CDR1 and CDR2: GTSNPN and SVGIG (reference sequence). The V end was cut by 3 bases, the J end by 6 bases, with 9 bases between. The CDR3 loop spans 13 amino acids. The CDR3 protein is CAWSGGFNSPLHF. CDR3 nucleotide sequence: TGTGCCTGGAGCGGGGGGTTTAATTCACCCCTCCACTTT.

This clone was detected once. This chain joins TRBV5-1 and TRBJ1-1; no reliable D call. CDR1 and CDR2 (germline): SGHRS, YFSETQ. CDR3 length equals 14 residues. The V gene lost 0 bases and the J gene lost 2 bases, with 8 bases spanning the gap. CDR3 bases: TGCGCCAGCAGCTTGGAAGAGTATAACACTGAAGCTTTCTTT. This gives the protein CASSLEEYNTEAFF.

This chain connects TRBV6-5 to TRBJ1-5; the D gene is possibly TRBD1 (5 bases). Germline V CDR1 and CDR2: MNHEY, SVGAGI. The V end was cut by 2 bases, the J end by 6 bases, with 8 bases between. The CDR3 consists of 13 residues. CDR3 loop: CASSYDSLQPQHF. CDR3 coding DNA: TGTGCCAGCAGTTACGACAGCCTTCAGCCCCAGCATTTT.

Only one count was recorded for this clone. The chain joins TRBV2 to TRBJ2-3; the D is unclear. The CDR3 is 17 amino acids. Deletions cut 3 bases from V and 0 bases from J, with 16 bases between. Per germline, CDR1 SNHLY and CDR2 FYNNEI. CDR3: CASSDLAVSSSTDTQYF. The CDR3 DNA reads TGTGCCAGCAGTGACTTGGCGGTGAGCTCTAGCACAGATACGCAGTATTTT.

The chain combines TRBV4-1 with TRBJ2-3; D remains unclear. Trimming removed 1 base at V and 0 bases at J, with 11 bases between. CDR3 length: 16 residues. Germline-derived CDR1 and CDR2 are MGHRA and YSYEKL. CDR3 region: CASSQGIVTSTDTQYF. CDR3 in DNA: TGCGCCAGCAGCCAAGGTATAGTGACTAGCACAGATACGCAGTATTTT.

The V gene is TRBV6-2 or TRBV6-3, the J gene TRBJ2-5, with a possible D match to TRBD2 (6 bases). This CDR3 comprises 14 residues. Looked up from germline, CDR1 is MNHEY and CDR2 is SVGEGT. Trimming cost V 4 bases and J 2 bases, with 11 bases left between them. The CDR3 is CASSSGTLQETQYF. In DNA form, the CDR3 reads TGTGCCAGCAGTTCAGGGACTTTACAAGAGACCCAGTACTTC.

J is TRBJ1-1 and V is TRBV5-1; 8 positions agree with TRBD1. The CDR3 length is 16 residues. V gave up 4 bases and J gave up 0 bases; unmatched junction bases: 8. CDR1 and CDR2 (germline): SGHRS, YFSETQ. The CDR3 bases are TGCGCCAGCAGCACCCGGACAGGGAGGTTGAACACTGAAGCTTTCTTT. Translated, it gives CASSTRTGRLNTEAFF.

This chain connects TRBV2 to TRBJ2-2, with 8 bases that match TRBD1. V shed 1 base and J 5 bases; nucleotides not matched to a gene: 3. The germline CDR1 and CDR2 sequences are SNHLY and FYNNEI. The CDR3 is 15 residues long. The CDR3 here is CASSEEDRATGELFF. CDR3 in DNA: TGTGCCAGCAGTGAAGAGGACAGGGCGACCGGGGAGCTGTTTTTT.

The V and J genes are TRBV28 and TRBJ2-1, with D possibly being TRBD1 (6 bases). Germline V CDR1 and CDR2: MDHEN, SYDVKM. Trimming pared 5 bases from V and 2 bases from J, leaving 31 bases between. This CDR3 spans 21 amino acids. The CDR3 DNA reads as TGTGCCAGCAGTAGGATCCGGGACATTGCTCGGGGACGGGCCCCCTACAATGAGCAGTTCTTC. It encodes CASSRIRDIARGRAPYNEQFF.

V gene TRBV28 combines with J gene TRBJ1-5, with D unresolved. This CDR3 has 10 residues. Germline CDR1 and CDR2: MDHEN and SYDVKM. V lost 5 bases and J 9 bases, leaving 5 bases between the germline ends. CDR3 protein: CASSGGPQHF. The CDR3 DNA reads TGTGCCAGCAGTGGAGGGCCCCAGCATTTT.

This clone was counted a single time. CDR3 residues: CASSGTGGSWREKLFF. CDR3 sequence (DNA): TGTGCCAGCAGCGGGACAGGGGGGAGCTGGCGTGAAAAACTGTTTTTT. The chain carries TRBV14 and TRBJ1-4; TRBD1 matches 11 bases. The CDR3 is 16 amino acids. The trim removed 5 bases at V and 7 bases at J, leaving 9 bases unmatched. Germline CDR1 SGHDN, CDR2 FVKESK.

This clone was observed a few times. This chain connects TRBV6-6 to TRBJ1-3, with 7 bases that match TRBD1. Per germline, CDR1 MNHNY and CDR2 SVGAGI (reference sequence). The V gene end was trimmed by 5 bases and the J gene end by 0 bases; junction bases not matched to a gene: 16. The CDR3 has 19 amino acids. The DNA for the CDR3 is TGTGCCAGCAGTGGATCGGGACAGCCTTTTTTGAGCTCTGGAAACACCATATATTTT. Protein: CASSGSGQPFLSSGNTIYF.

The V and J genes are TRBV3-1 (or the pseudogene TRBV3-2) and TRBJ1-5; D is undetermined. V lost 1 base to trimming and J lost 7 bases, with 14 bases between them. Germline V gives CDR1 LGHDT, CDR2 YNNKEL (reference sequence). This CDR3 has 15 residues. Here the CDR3 reads CASSQAIGSDQPQHF. The CDR3 region has the DNA TGTGCCAGCAGCCAAGCGATAGGTAGCGACCAGCCCCAGCATTTT.